This TCR beta chain was identified during a study of cytomegalovirus exposure and HLA in healthy donors. Both 60 Vbeta primers and 13 Jbeta primers went into the PCR. Original handling: Approximately 87 million unique TCR beta chains, about 12 million shared, were counted in a later analysis. The repertoire was sequenced with immunoSEQ multiplex PCR; TCRdb's copy has only in-frame clones and lacks some. Clone size and V and J calls were adopted from that table, with D and trimming inferred from the DNA. The repertoire consists of approximately 180,000 clones, with roughly three quarters occurring once and the leading ten covering around 1.5%. Regarding this clone: No antigen is known for it.

General study findings and limits: Reportedly, HLA-A and HLA-B alleles of most subjects were accurately predicted from TCR beta. Most CMV-associated TCR beta chains appeared HLA-restricted in a later analysis. Association with HLA alleles at 0.05 false discovery rate was found for 15,000 or so TCR beta sequences in a later analysis.

The source material was PBMCs. The clonotype originates from a woman between 50 and 59 years old in good health and CMV-seronegative.

The CDR3 spells CASTTGRANEKLFF. CDR3 coding DNA: TGTGCCAGTACCACAGGGAGGGCTAATGAAAAACTGTTTTTT. The V call is TRBV19, the J call TRBJ1-4, with D possibly TRBD1 on 6 matching bases. With 7 bases removed from V and 3 bases from J, the gap between germline ends came to 12 bases. Germline CDR1 is LNHDA and CDR2 is SQIVND (reference sequence). The CDR3 covers 14 residues.